This T cell receptor (beta chain) originates from a study of cytomegalovirus exposure and HLA in healthy donors. Study in general: Genotyping showed roughly 77% of hundreds of donors falling in the Caucasian-associated ancestry cluster. Findings of the study overall: Later analysis identified 17,000 or so TCR beta sequences associated with HLA alleles, using a false discovery rate threshold of 0.05. Cytomegalovirus association was listed for about 180 TCR beta chains.

The PCR had 60 Vbeta and 13 Jbeta primers. Data came from immunoSEQ multiplex PCR; TCRdb stores just in-frame clones and leaves some out. The sample features about 72,000 clones, with roughly 2.8% in its top ten. The CDR3 has 15 amino acids. Per germline, CDR1 GTSNPN and CDR2 SVGIG (reference sequence). J gave up 1 base and V 2 bases, and 5 bases lay outside the gene matches. These donors counted as nominally healthy when sampled, but unrecorded immune exposures were likely. Of note for this clone: What it recognizes is unknown.

This clonotype was sampled from a man aged 35 to 55 in good health and CMV-seronegative. Input material: PBMCs. The genes are TRBV30 and TRBJ2-3; 8 bases line up with TRBD1. The DNA for the CDR3 is TGTGCCTGGAGTCCCCGACAGGGGCGCACAGATACGCAGTATTTT. This codes for CAWSPRQGRTDTQYF.